Listed below are T cell receptor beta chains from one sample, sequenced in a study of control samples from healthy donors and cancer patients. The repertoire was sequenced with immunoSEQ multiplex PCR; TCRdb's copy has only in-frame clones and lacks some. The profile covers approximately 100,000 clones, with more than 85% appearing a single time and approximately 16% taken by the ten largest. The sequenced sample consisted of blood. These receptors all stem from a woman in her forties or fifties in good health. CDR3s include the opening cysteine and the closing phenylalanine or tryptophan. Fields, in order: J gene, V gene, clone size, D gene, CDR3 protein, CDR3 DNA. The D gene is left open where the match is weak. Size values are once, few and many counts, or a class for expanded clones, and some rows have none.

j_call: TRBJ2-1; v_call: TRBV2; clone_size: .; d_call: .; cdr3_aa: CASSDGYPQFF; cdr3_nt: TGTGCCAGCAGTGACGGCTATCCGCAGTTCTTC
j_call: TRBJ2-3; v_call: TRBV7-2; clone_size: once; d_call: .; cdr3_aa: CASSSYWGGPDTQYF; cdr3_nt: TGTGCCAGCAGCTCGTACTGGGGGGGGCCAGATACGCAGTATTTT
j_call: TRBJ2-7; v_call: TRBV25-1; clone_size: .; d_call: .; cdr3_aa: CASALPGVDEQYF; cdr3_nt: TGTGCCAGCGCTCTACCGGGGGTTGACGAGCAGTACTTC
j_call: TRBJ1-2; v_call: TRBV5-8; clone_size: once; d_call: .; cdr3_aa: CASSPYGPKDYGYTF; cdr3_nt: TGTGCCAGCAGCCCATACGGACCGAAGGACTATGGCTACACCTTC
j_call: TRBJ2-5; v_call: TRBV12-3/TRBV12-4; clone_size: .; d_call: .; cdr3_aa: CASSYTRLGQYF; cdr3_nt: TGTGCCAGCAGCTACACTAGACTTGGCCAGTACTTC
j_call: TRBJ2-5; v_call: TRBV5-6; clone_size: .; d_call: .; cdr3_aa: CASSLARVRYQETQYF; cdr3_nt: TGTGCCAGCAGCTTGGCTCGGGTTAGGTACCAAGAGACCCAGTACTTC
j_call: TRBJ1-6; v_call: TRBV28; clone_size: once; d_call: TRBD1; cdr3_aa: CASSRTDRGSYNSPLHF; cdr3_nt: TGTGCCAGCAGCCGAACTGACAGGGGGTCCTATAATTCACCCCTCCACTTT
j_call: TRBJ1-1; v_call: TRBV7-6; clone_size: .; d_call: .; cdr3_aa: CASSLAAGVNTEAFF; cdr3_nt: TGTGCCAGCAGCTTAGCGGCAGGTGTGAACACTGAAGCTTTCTTT
j_call: TRBJ2-5; v_call: TRBV7-2; clone_size: .; d_call: .; cdr3_aa: CASSLSSVRETQYF; cdr3_nt: TGTGCCAGCAGCTTATCTAGCGTAAGGGAGACCCAGTACTTC
j_call: TRBJ1-5; v_call: TRBV16; clone_size: .; d_call: .; cdr3_aa: CASSQSQGTNQPQHF; cdr3_nt: TGTGCCAGCAGCCAATCCCAGGGAACAAATCAGCCCCAGCATTTT
j_call: TRBJ2-5; v_call: TRBV19; clone_size: .; d_call: .; cdr3_aa: CASSIVKYF; cdr3_nt: TGTGCCAGTAGTATTGTCAAGTACTTC
j_call: TRBJ2-2; v_call: TRBV24-1; clone_size: .; d_call: TRBD1; cdr3_aa: CATSAPDRVGELFF; cdr3_nt: TGTGCCACCAGTGCCCCGGACAGGGTCGGGGAGCTGTTTTTT
j_call: TRBJ2-3; v_call: TRBV24-1; clone_size: .; d_call: TRBD1; cdr3_aa: CATSDLGPRGNTQYF; cdr3_nt: TGTGCCACCAGTGATCTGGGCCCCAGGGGGAATACGCAGTATTTT
j_call: TRBJ2-3; v_call: TRBV14; clone_size: .; d_call: .; cdr3_aa: CASSRNSGWGTDTQYF; cdr3_nt: TGTGCCAGCAGCCGAAATTCGGGGTGGGGCACAGATACGCAGTATTTT
j_call: TRBJ2-7; v_call: TRBV4-1; clone_size: .; d_call: TRBD1; cdr3_aa: CASSQDGRGQGNEQYF; cdr3_nt: TGCGCCAGCAGCCAAGATGGGCGGGGACAGGGGAACGAGCAGTACTTC
j_call: TRBJ2-3; v_call: TRBV6-5; clone_size: .; d_call: .; cdr3_aa: CASRAGAHTDTQYF; cdr3_nt: TGTGCCAGCAGGGCAGGGGCACACACAGATACGCAGTATTTT
j_call: TRBJ1-4; v_call: TRBV18; clone_size: .; d_call: TRBD1; cdr3_aa: CASSVGTVLDELFF; cdr3_nt: TGTGCCAGCTCAGTTGGGACAGTTTTAGACGAACTGTTTTTT
j_call: TRBJ1-2; v_call: TRBV27; clone_size: .; d_call: TRBD1; cdr3_aa: CASSWSGTGDGYTF; cdr3_nt: TGTGCCAGCAGTTGGTCCGGGACAGGGGATGGCTACACCTTC
j_call: TRBJ1-5; v_call: TRBV10-2; clone_size: many; d_call: .; cdr3_aa: CASSENPGNSNQPQHF; cdr3_nt: TGCGCCAGCAGTGAGAACCCAGGGAATAGCAATCAGCCCCAGCATTTT
j_call: TRBJ1-1; v_call: TRBV29-1; clone_size: once; d_call: .; cdr3_aa: CSVVGQLNTEAFF; cdr3_nt: TGCAGCGTTGTGGGGCAATTGAACACTGAAGCTTTCTTT
j_call: TRBJ2-5; v_call: TRBV30; clone_size: .; d_call: TRBD2; cdr3_aa: CAWSVVSGGWETQYF; cdr3_nt: TGTGCCTGGAGTGTAGTCAGCGGGGGGTGGGAGACCCAGTACTTC
j_call: TRBJ2-1; v_call: TRBV11-3; clone_size: .; d_call: .; cdr3_aa: CASSARALDEQFF; cdr3_nt: TGTGCCAGCAGCGCTCGGGCCCTCGATGAGCAGTTCTTC
j_call: TRBJ2-2; v_call: TRBV5-6; clone_size: .; d_call: TRBD2; cdr3_aa: CASSLGSAGGFTGELFF; cdr3_nt: TGTGCCAGCAGCTTGGGATCAGCGGGAGGGTTCACCGGGGAGCTGTTTTTT
j_call: TRBJ1-1; v_call: TRBV19; clone_size: .; d_call: .; cdr3_aa: CASSESFASRAEAFF; cdr3_nt: TGTGCCAGTAGTGAATCGTTTGCGTCGCGCGCTGAAGCTTTCTTT
j_call: TRBJ1-6; v_call: TRBV5-6; clone_size: .; d_call: TRBD1; cdr3_aa: CASSENRGRSPLHF; cdr3_nt: TGTGCCAGCAGCGAGAACAGGGGGCGATCACCCCTCCACTTT
j_call: TRBJ2-7; v_call: TRBV5-1; clone_size: .; d_call: .; cdr3_aa: CASSLTGGGAYEQYF; cdr3_nt: TGCGCCAGCAGCCTTACCGGGGGAGGAGCCTACGAGCAGTACTTC
j_call: TRBJ2-5; v_call: TRBV11-2; clone_size: .; d_call: TRBD1; cdr3_aa: CASSLDRTQAGGETQYF; cdr3_nt: TGTGCCAGCAGCTTAGACAGGACTCAGGCAGGGGGAGAGACCCAGTACTTC
j_call: TRBJ1-4; v_call: TRBV30; clone_size: .; d_call: TRBD1; cdr3_aa: CAWRGQGNEKLFF; cdr3_nt: TGTGCCTGGCGGGGACAGGGTAATGAAAAACTGTTTTTT
j_call: TRBJ2-1; v_call: TRBV5-1; clone_size: .; d_call: .; cdr3_aa: CASSLGFRDGINEQFF; cdr3_nt: TGCGCCAGCAGCTTGGGTTTCCGGGATGGGATTAATGAGCAGTTCTTC
j_call: TRBJ1-1; v_call: TRBV6-5; clone_size: .; d_call: .; cdr3_aa: CASSYEQGNTEAFF; cdr3_nt: TGTGCCAGCAGTTACGAGCAGGGGAACACTGAAGCTTTCTTT
j_call: TRBJ1-2; v_call: TRBV11-2; clone_size: .; d_call: .; cdr3_aa: CASSSGGGQTAENGYTF; cdr3_nt: TGTGCCAGCAGCTCGGGGGGCGGGCAGACAGCGGAAAATGGCTACACCTTC
j_call: TRBJ1-1; v_call: TRBV7-9; clone_size: few; d_call: .; cdr3_aa: CASSLAEGSEAFF; cdr3_nt: TGTGCCAGCAGCTTAGCGGAGGGGAGTGAAGCTTTCTTT
j_call: TRBJ1-1; v_call: TRBV28; clone_size: .; d_call: .; cdr3_aa: CASSLLMARGAFF; cdr3_nt: TGTGCCAGCAGTTTACTGATGGCGCGGGGGGCTTTCTTT
j_call: TRBJ2-1; v_call: TRBV4-3; clone_size: .; d_call: .; cdr3_aa: CASSLRSTGSYNEQFF; cdr3_nt: TGCGCCAGCAGCCTACGTTCGACAGGCAGCTACAATGAGCAGTTCTTC
j_call: TRBJ2-4; v_call: TRBV19; clone_size: .; d_call: .; cdr3_aa: CASSMAGGVAKNIQYF; cdr3_nt: TGTGCCAGTAGTATGGCTGGCGGCGTAGCCAAAAACATTCAGTACTTC
j_call: TRBJ2-1; v_call: TRBV21-1; clone_size: .; d_call: .; cdr3_aa: CASSKGTSIPNEQFF; cdr3_nt: TGTGCCAGCAGCAAAGGGACTAGCATCCCTAATGAGCAGTTCTTC
j_call: TRBJ1-5; v_call: TRBV12-5; clone_size: few; d_call: .; cdr3_aa: CASGEREPQHF; cdr3_nt: TGTGCTAGTGGCGAGCGGGAGCCCCAGCATTTT
j_call: TRBJ2-2; v_call: TRBV5-6; clone_size: .; d_call: .; cdr3_aa: CASSSQGWNTGELFF; cdr3_nt: TGTGCCAGCAGCTCGCAGGGTTGGAACACCGGGGAGCTGTTTTTT
j_call: TRBJ2-3; v_call: TRBV24-1; clone_size: .; d_call: .; cdr3_aa: CATSGDADTQYF; cdr3_nt: TGTGCCACCAGTGGGGACGCAGATACGCAGTATTTT
j_call: TRBJ1-2; v_call: TRBV27; clone_size: .; d_call: .; cdr3_aa: CASTRLLPWAFYGYTF; cdr3_nt: TGTGCCAGCACCCGACTTTTACCGTGGGCCTTCTATGGCTACACCTTC
j_call: TRBJ1-2; v_call: TRBV28; clone_size: once; d_call: .; cdr3_aa: CASRALVGGYTF; cdr3_nt: TGTGCCAGCAGAGCTTTGGTTGGAGGCTACACCTTC
j_call: TRBJ1-5; v_call: TRBV3-1/TRBV3-2; clone_size: .; d_call: .; cdr3_aa: CASSLGVGQPQHF; cdr3_nt: TGTGCCAGCAGCTTAGGGGTGGGGCAGCCCCAGCATTTT
j_call: TRBJ1-5; v_call: TRBV7-6; clone_size: .; d_call: TRBD1; cdr3_aa: CASSSTGEGSNQPQHF; cdr3_nt: TGTGCCAGCAGCTCAACAGGGGAAGGAAGCAATCAGCCCCAGCATTTT
j_call: TRBJ2-2; v_call: TRBV11-3; clone_size: .; d_call: .; cdr3_aa: CASSPTRDTGELFF; cdr3_nt: TGTGCCAGCAGCCCTACTAGAGACACCGGGGAGCTGTTTTTT
j_call: TRBJ2-7; v_call: TRBV9; clone_size: .; d_call: .; cdr3_aa: CASSVEGTGTWASEQYF; cdr3_nt: TGTGCCAGCAGCGTAGAGGGAACCGGGACATGGGCATCCGAGCAGTACTTC
j_call: TRBJ1-1; v_call: TRBV7-9; clone_size: few; d_call: TRBD1; cdr3_aa: CASSSGQVDGAEAFF; cdr3_nt: TGTGCCAGCAGCTCGGGACAGGTAGATGGGGCTGAAGCTTTCTTT
j_call: TRBJ1-2; v_call: TRBV5-6; clone_size: .; d_call: .; cdr3_aa: CASSIPGGTKETSF; cdr3_nt: TGTGCCAGCAGCATACCCGGAGGGACAAAAGAAACCAGCTTC
j_call: TRBJ2-1; v_call: TRBV2; clone_size: .; d_call: .; cdr3_aa: CASLPQHNEQFF; cdr3_nt: TGTGCCAGCCTACCCCAGCACAATGAGCAGTTCTTC
j_call: TRBJ1-3; v_call: TRBV5-1; clone_size: .; d_call: TRBD1; cdr3_aa: CASSFDRVSGNTIYF; cdr3_nt: TGCGCCAGCAGCTTCGACAGGGTCTCTGGAAACACCATATATTTT
j_call: TRBJ1-2; v_call: TRBV9; clone_size: .; d_call: TRBD1; cdr3_aa: CASSAWTGFGYTF; cdr3_nt: TGTGCCAGCAGCGCATGGACAGGGTTCGGCTACACCTTC
j_call: TRBJ1-2; v_call: TRBV24-1; clone_size: .; d_call: .; cdr3_aa: CATSEGPNYGYTF; cdr3_nt: TGTGCCACCAGTGAGGGACCTAACTATGGCTACACCTTC
j_call: TRBJ1-4; v_call: TRBV5-6; clone_size: .; d_call: .; cdr3_aa: CASSLRREKLFF; cdr3_nt: TGTGCCAGCAGCCTGAGACGGGAAAAACTGTTTTTT
j_call: TRBJ1-6; v_call: TRBV28; clone_size: .; d_call: TRBD1; cdr3_aa: CASRAGTGVSPLHF; cdr3_nt: TGTGCCAGCCGGGCCGGGACAGGGGTCTCACCCCTCCACTTT
j_call: TRBJ2-1; v_call: TRBV11-3; clone_size: once; d_call: .; cdr3_aa: CASSFSRAQGEQFF; cdr3_nt: TGTGCCAGCAGCTTCTCTAGGGCACAGGGTGAGCAGTTCTTC
j_call: TRBJ2-1; v_call: TRBV29-1; clone_size: .; d_call: TRBD2; cdr3_aa: CSVSPGLEGSEQFF; cdr3_nt: TGCAGCGTTTCCCCGGGACTAGAGGGTAGTGAGCAGTTCTTC
j_call: TRBJ1-5; v_call: TRBV2; clone_size: .; d_call: .; cdr3_aa: CASSEYPGPLTQPQHF; cdr3_nt: TGTGCCAGCAGTGAATATCCGGGCCCGTTAACTCAGCCCCAGCATTTT
j_call: TRBJ2-1; v_call: TRBV28; clone_size: .; d_call: TRBD2; cdr3_aa: CASSLGSRTSGFLSSYNEQFF; cdr3_nt: TGTGCCAGCAGTTTGGGTTCTAGGACTAGCGGTTTTCTGAGCTCCTACAATGAGCAGTTCTTC
j_call: TRBJ2-2; v_call: TRBV6-5; clone_size: few; d_call: .; cdr3_aa: CASRGGPGELFF; cdr3_nt: TGTGCCAGCAGGGGCGGGCCCGGGGAGCTGTTTTTT
j_call: TRBJ2-3; v_call: TRBV6-4; clone_size: .; d_call: TRBD2; cdr3_aa: CASSRLAGGGTDTQYF; cdr3_nt: TGTGCCAGCAGCCGGCTAGCGGGGGGAGGCACAGATACGCAGTATTTT
j_call: TRBJ2-3; v_call: TRBV3-1/TRBV3-2; clone_size: .; d_call: TRBD2; cdr3_aa: CASSHFGGGADTQYF; cdr3_nt: TGTGCCAGCAGCCATTTCGGGGGGGGCGCAGATACGCAGTATTTT